These 18 T cell receptor beta chains were sequenced from one sample in a study of control samples from healthy donors and cancer patients. Sequencing used immunoSEQ multiplex PCR; TCRdb keeps in-frame clones, though not all of them. Of about 120,000 clones in the sample, around 90% were seen once. The sequencing sample was made of blood. The receptors originated from an older woman in good health.

The rearrangement uses TRBV6-5 and TRBJ2-1; TRBD1 agrees at 9 bases. V dropped 8 bases and J dropped 6; count of bases not matched to a gene: 11. The CDR3 spans 15 residues. From germline, CDR1 is MNHEY and CDR2 SVGAGI. The CDR3 region has the DNA TGTGCCAGCGTCACCGGGACAGGGTCCGTCAATGAGCAGTTCTTC. This translates into CASVTGTGSVNEQFF.

To note about this clone: The identical CDR3 is also encoded by other nucleotide sequences in the sample. The J gene is TRBJ2-7, the V gene TRBV5-6, with D unresolved. The CDR3 runs to 12 residues. Between the trimmed V and J ends, which lost 0 bases and 3 bases, there was a span of 4 bases. Germline V lookup: CDR1 SGHDT, CDR2 YYEEEE. The CDR3 sequence: CASSLVGYEQYF. The CDR3, as DNA: TGTGCCAGCAGCTTGGTCGGCTACGAGCAGTACTTC.

This chain connects TRBV27 to TRBJ1-5, with TRBD1 matching over 7 bases. The germline V gene has CDR1 MNHEY and CDR2 SMNVEV (reference sequence). This CDR3 comprises 15 residues. The junction had 4 bases not matched to a gene; V was cut back by 5 bases and J by 0 bases. CDR3 sequence: CASSPGTDSNQPQHF. CDR3 in DNA: TGTGCCAGCAGTCCAGGGACAGATAGCAATCAGCCCCAGCATTTT.

The chain has TRBV7-9 and TRBJ1-2; D is ambiguous. Trimming pared 0 bases from V and 10 bases from J, leaving 12 bases between. Germline assignment: CDR1 SEHNR and CDR2 FQNEAQ (reference sequence). This CDR3 has 13 amino acids. CDR3 sequence (DNA): TGTGCCAGCAGCTTAGCCTTATTCGAGGCCTACACCTTC. It is translated as CASSLALFEAYTF. The full variable domain, completed using reference TRBV7-9 and TRBJ1-2, is DTGVSQNPRHKITKRGQNVTFRCDPISEHNRLYWYRQTLGQGPEFLTYFQNEAQLEKSRLLSDRFSAERPKGSFSTLEIQRTEQGDSAMYLCASSLALFEAYTFGSGTRLTVV.

This chain connects TRBV2 to TRBJ2-1; possibly TRBD2 for D (6 bases). Trimming stripped 4 bases from V and 0 bases from J, with 10 bases between. From germline, CDR1 is SNHLY and CDR2 FYNNEI. This CDR3 has 15 amino acids. The CDR3 nucleotides are TGTGCCAGCAGTGTGTACGGGAGCTCCTACAATGAGCAGTTCTTC. Translated, it gives CASSVYGSSYNEQFF.

This chain links TRBV7-2 with TRBJ1-5, with 7 bases lining up with TRBD1. The V gene end was trimmed by 0 bases and the J gene end by 10 bases; junction bases not matched to a gene: 15. This CDR3 spans 17 amino acids. CDR1 is SGHTA and CDR2 is FQGNSA in the germline V gene. The CDR3 DNA sequence: TGTGCCAGCAGCTTAGCGCCAAAAGGGGGCCTCCATCGACCCCAGCATTTT. It yields the protein CASSLAPKGGLHRPQHF.

The CDR3 protein is CASSQVFGITDTQYF. CDR3 DNA sequence: TGTGCCAGCAGCCAAGTCTTTGGTATCACAGATACGCAGTATTTT. The V call is TRBV3-1 (or the pseudogene TRBV3-2), the J call TRBJ2-3; D is ambiguous. The V end was cut by 1 base, the J end by 2 bases, with 10 bases between. This CDR3 spans 15 amino acids. Germline-derived CDR1 and CDR2 are LGHDT and YNNKEL (reference sequence).

The rearrangement links TRBV7-6 to TRBJ2-2; tentative D call: TRBD2 (7 bases). This CDR3 is built from 17 residues. CDR1 is SGHVS, CDR2 FNYEAQ, per germline. Trimming stripped 0 bases from V and 1 base from J, with 12 bases between. The CDR3 DNA follows: TGTGCCAGCAGCTTAGCGGCGGGGGCGGGGAACACCGGGGAGCTGTTTTTT. Amino acids: CASSLAAGAGNTGELFF. The whole variable domain, remainder taken from reference TRBV7-6 and TRBJ2-2, is GAGVSQSPRYKVTKRGQDVALRCDPISGHVSLYWYRQALGQGPEFLTYFNYEAQQDKSGLPNDRFSAERPEGSISTLTIQRTEQRDSAMYRCASSLAAGAGNTGELFFGEGSRLTVL.

V and J are TRBV19 and TRBJ1-6; possible D gene TRBD1, 6 bases. CDR3 length equals 15 residues. Trimming pared 4 bases from V and 4 bases from J, leaving 11 bases between. Germline values: CDR1 LNHDA, CDR2 SQIVND (reference sequence). The CDR3 spells CASSTQGQYNSPLHF. Here the CDR3 DNA reads TGTGCCAGTAGTACCCAAGGACAGTATAATTCACCCCTCCACTTT.

V gene TRBV6-6 combines with J gene TRBJ1-1, with D possibly TRBD1 on 5 matching bases. Germline assignment: CDR1 MNHNY and CDR2 SVGAGI (reference sequence). Trimming took off 8 bases at V and 8 bases at J, with 15 bases between the two ends. The CDR3 contains 12 residues. The CDR3 DNA reads as TGTGCCAGCGAGGACCCAGGGAAGGAAGCTTTCTTT. As protein: CASEDPGKEAFF.

This rearrangement joins TRBV4-1 to TRBJ2-2; perhaps TRBD1 as D (6 bases). There are 17 residues in the CDR3. CDR1 MGHRA and CDR2 YSYEKL come from the germline V gene. Trimming took 4 bases from V and 1 from J, leaving 16 bases between them. The CDR3 protein is CASSPGIGTRNTGELFF. CDR3 sequence (DNA): TGCGCCAGCAGCCCGGGGATCGGGACAAGGAACACCGGGGAGCTGTTTTTT.

V gene TRBV14 combines with J gene TRBJ2-3; tentatively, D is TRBD2 (6 bases). This CDR3 spans 14 amino acids. V lost 4 bases, J lost 5 bases, and 13 bases lay in between. Germline CDR1 and CDR2: SGHDN and FVKESK. Written as DNA, the CDR3 is TGTGCCAGCAGCCCCGTGCGGGGCGTAGATACGCAGTATTTT. Its protein product is CASSPVRGVDTQYF. Based on the CDR3 plus reference TRBV14 and TRBJ2-3, the full variable domain is EAGVTQFPSHSVIEKGQTVTLRCDPISGHDNLYWYRRVMGKEIKFLLHFVKESKQDESGMPNNRFLAERTGGTYSTLKVQPAELEDSGVYFCASSPVRGVDTQYFGPGTRLTVL.

The rearrangement links TRBV3-1 (or the pseudogene TRBV3-2) to TRBJ1-2; TRBD1 agrees at 12 bases. Germline V gene lookup returns CDR1 LGHDT and CDR2 YNNKEL (reference sequence). V was pared by 6 bases and J by 0 bases, with 11 bases of the junction left unmatched. The CDR3 length is 18 residues. This chain's CDR3 is CASRGLPGTGGTNYGYTF. For the CDR3, the DNA is TGTGCCAGCAGGGGACTTCCCGGGACAGGGGGCACTAACTATGGCTACACCTTC.

The table lists this clone with a count of one. The chain employs TRBV4-2 and TRBJ2-1; no clear D gene. V lost 4 bases, J lost 0 bases, and 10 bases lay in between. The germline V gene encodes CDR1 LGHNA and CDR2 YNFKEQ. The CDR3 has 15 residues. The CDR3 DNA sequence: TGTGCCAGCAGCCCGGAACCCAACTCCTACAATGAGCAGTTCTTC. It is translated as CASSPEPNSYNEQFF.

The chain uses TRBV10-3 and TRBJ1-5, with unresolved D. Germline lookup yields CDR1 ENHRY and CDR2 SYGVKD. CDR3 length equals 13 residues. V gave up 6 bases and J gave up 4 bases, with 10 bases separating them. CDR3 bases: TGTGCCATCAGCCTGGACGTTAATCAGCCCCAGCATTTT. Its translation is CAISLDVNQPQHF.

The table lists this clone with a count of one. CDR3 sequence: CASSDHGSSYNSPLHF. Written as DNA, the CDR3 is TGCGCCAGCAGTGATCACGGGAGCTCCTATAATTCACCCCTCCACTTT. This chain connects TRBV10-2 to TRBJ1-6; no clear D gene. The CDR3 has 16 residues. V was pared by 3 bases and J by 0 bases, with 9 bases between. Germline CDR1 and CDR2: WSHSY and SAAADI.

The chain combines TRBV12-3 or TRBV12-4 with TRBJ1-6; D not certain. The V end lost 1 base, the J end lost 10 bases, and 8 bases lay between the germline ends. The CDR3 spans 13 residues. Here the CDR3 reads CASSLGLGSPLHF. The CDR3 DNA is TGTGCCAGCAGTTTAGGGCTGGGATCACCCCTCCACTTT.

This rearrangement joins TRBV7-2 to TRBJ2-1; 13 bases line up with TRBD2. Per the germline V gene, CDR1 is SGHTA and CDR2 is FQGNSA. Germline trimming cut 3 bases from V and 9 bases from J; bases unmatched to any gene: 2. The CDR3 is made up of 14 amino acids. CDR3 DNA: TGTGCCAGCAGCTTGGGACTAGCGGGGCTTGAGCAGTTCTTC. Its protein is CASSLGLAGLEQFF.